The present T cell receptor (beta chain) was sequenced within a study of shared clonotypes between healthy human individuals. Study results and caveats: Naive CD4 clonotypes overlapped across a few donors at about 5.2%. The small donor group covered limited genetic and exposure diversity.

This clone has a single count. Its antigen is not known. Assay execution proceeded at the deep level. Replicate PCRs run on sorted subsets employed 200 ng DNA, approximately 30,000 T cell genomes. The method was immunoSEQ multiplex PCR; TCRdb's version includes in-frame clones alone and lacks a portion of them. This sample has roughly 1.5 million clones, with 95% to 99% found just once. The germline gives CDR1 KGHSH, CDR2 LQKENI. This CDR3 comprises 17 residues. Between the trimmed V and J ends, which lost 3 bases and 6 bases, there was a span of 21 bases. The chain recombines TRBV18 with TRBJ1-5; TRBD1 is a possible D gene (5 bases). Sequenced: naive CD4+ T cells sorted from blood. Subset denoted: CD45RA+ positively selected. The clonotype was recovered from a man in his thirties or forties in good health. The CDR3 reads CASSPLGLTRLGQPQHF. CDR3 coding DNA: TGTGCCAGCTCACCGTTGGGGCTGACAAGGCTAGGTCAGCCCCAGCATTTT.